These 28 T cell receptor beta chains were sequenced from one sample in a study of cytomegalovirus exposure and HLA in healthy donors. Assay used: immunoSEQ multiplex PCR; TCRdb lists only in-frame clones, some missing. The profile covers under 150,000 clones, with about 86% appearing a single time and approximately 3% taken by the ten largest. What was sequenced was PBMCs. These receptors all come from a man aged 18 to 30 in good health and CMV-seronegative.

The genes are TRBV19 and TRBJ2-2; 9 nucleotides match TRBD1. CDR1 is LNHDA and CDR2 is SQIVND in the germline V gene (reference sequence). This CDR3 has 15 residues. J lost 4 bases, V lost 7 bases, and 7 bases had no gene match. This CDR3 reads CASTGTGLITGELFF. DNA for the CDR3: TGTGCCAGTACTGGGACAGGGCTTATCACCGGGGAGCTGTTTTTT.

The chain employs TRBV28 and TRBJ1-5; 8 nucleotides line up with TRBD1. Germline V CDR1 and CDR2: MDHEN, SYDVKM. The CDR3 is 14 amino acids. V gave up 6 bases and J gave up 3 bases; unmatched junction bases: 4. The CDR3 nucleotides are TGTGCCAGCAGGGGGACAGGTCTCAATCAGCCCCAGCATTTT. Protein sequence: CASRGTGLNQPQHF.

The chain links TRBV30 to TRBJ1-2; tentative D call: TRBD1 (5 bases). The V and J ends lost 3 bases and 0 bases respectively, with 11 bases between them. The CDR3 length is 14 residues. Germline CDR1 and CDR2: GTSNPN and SVGIG (reference sequence). The CDR3 protein is CAWRPGIPNYGYTF. Here the CDR3 DNA reads TGTGCCTGGAGACCAGGGATCCCTAACTATGGCTACACCTTC.

V is TRBV6-5 and J is TRBJ2-1; D is possibly TRBD2 (6 bases). V shed 7 bases and J shed 5 bases, with 9 bases lying between them. The CDR3 loop spans 12 amino acids. The germline V gene encodes CDR1 MNHEY and CDR2 SVGAGI. The CDR3 nucleotides read TGTGCCAGCATGGAGGGGAACAATGAGCAGTTCTTC. Protein sequence: CASMEGNNEQFF.

This sequence joins TRBV5-1 and TRBJ2-3; 7 nucleotides match TRBD2. CDR1 is SGHRS, CDR2 YFSETQ, per germline. This CDR3 comprises 14 residues. V lost 1 base, J lost 3 bases, and 2 bases stayed unmatched. The CDR3 DNA sequence: TGCGCCAGCAGCTTGTCCGGGAGGACAGATACGCAGTATTTT. Translated, it gives CASSLSGRTDTQYF.

The chain recombines TRBV5-1 with TRBJ2-6, with 9 bases aligning to TRBD1. This CDR3 has 14 residues. Germline CDR1 SGHRS, CDR2 YFSETQ. After removal of 7 bases from V and 3 bases from J, the junction contained 2 bases not matched to a gene. The CDR3 sequence: CASGTGNGANVLTF. For the CDR3, the DNA is TGCGCCAGCGGGACAGGGAATGGGGCCAACGTCCTGACTTTC.

This clone was seen a single time. This chain's CDR3 is CASSLNGAGELFF. For the CDR3, the DNA is TGTGCCAGCAGTTTGAACGGGGCCGGGGAGCTGTTTTTT. The chain uses TRBV27 and TRBJ2-2, with a tentative D call TRBD2 (5 bases). Between the trimmed V and J ends, which lost 3 bases and 6 bases, there was a span of 8 bases. The CDR3 sequence is 13 residues long. The V gene's germline CDR1 is MNHEY and CDR2 SMNVEV (reference sequence).

This sequence joins TRBV15 and TRBJ2-3, with D maybe TRBD2 (6 bases). The V and J ends lost 7 bases and 2 bases respectively, with 16 bases between them. CDR1 and CDR2 (germline): LNHNV, YYDKDF (reference sequence). The CDR3 covers 15 residues. CDR3 sequence reads: CATTSRERVTDTQYF. The CDR3 DNA reads as TGTGCCACCACCTCTCGGGAGCGGGTCACAGATACGCAGTATTTT.

V usage is TRBV14 and J usage is TRBJ2-7; 8 bases agree with TRBD2. Per germline, CDR1 SGHDN and CDR2 FVKESK. V dropped 1 base and J dropped 4; count of bases not matched to a gene: 9. CDR3 length: 16 amino acids. DNA of the CDR3: TGTGCCAGCAGCCAAGCCCCCGGGACTAGAGGGTACGAGCAGTACTTC. Amino acid sequence: CASSQAPGTRGYEQYF.

This chain uses TRBV27 with TRBJ1-2; TRBD1 aligns across 12 bases. The length of the CDR3 is 17 residues. Germline V gives CDR1 MNHEY, CDR2 SMNVEV (reference sequence). J was trimmed by 4 bases and V by 3 bases; bases with no gene match: 9. The CDR3 DNA follows: TGTGCCAGCAGTTTCAACCCGGGACAGGGGGCCAGCTATGGCTACACCTTC. It translates to CASSFNPGQGASYGYTF.

This clone has only a few counts. V is TRBV5-6 and J is TRBJ1-5; no clear D gene. Germline CDR1 and CDR2: SGHDT and YYEEEE. V lost 1 base, J lost 0 bases, and 5 bases lay in between. This CDR3 has 14 amino acids. The CDR3 DNA reads TGTGCCAGCAGCTTGTCAGATAGCAATCAGCCCCAGCATTTT. Translation gives CASSLSDSNQPQHF.

The V and J genes are TRBV27 and TRBJ1-3; 10 bases match TRBD1. From germline, CDR1 is MNHEY and CDR2 SMNVEV (reference sequence). After removal of 5 bases from V and 0 bases from J, the junction contained 4 bases not matched to a gene. The CDR3 loop spans 16 amino acids. The CDR3 DNA sequence: TGTGCCAGCAGTCCCCGGGACAGGGGCTCTGGAAACACCATATATTTT. This encodes CASSPRDRGSGNTIYF.

The V call is TRBV27, the J call TRBJ1-5; D is undetermined. The V gene lost 3 bases and the J gene lost 2 bases, with 8 bases spanning the gap. There are 14 residues in the CDR3. The germline V gene encodes CDR1 MNHEY and CDR2 SMNVEV (reference sequence). The CDR3 loop reads CASSFEAGNQPQHF. The CDR3 DNA reads TGTGCCAGCAGTTTTGAGGCGGGCAATCAGCCCCAGCATTTT.

V and J are TRBV29-1 and TRBJ2-1; TRBD2 agrees at 13 bases. The CDR3 is 14 amino acids. V lost 5 bases and J lost 9; bases outside the gene matches: 7. The germline CDR1 and CDR2 sequences are SQVTM and ANQGSEA. The CDR3 loop is CSVRTSGSVGEQFF. CDR3 DNA sequence: TGCAGCGTTAGGACTAGCGGGAGTGTCGGTGAGCAGTTCTTC.

This clone was counted once. The chain combines TRBV7-2 with TRBJ1-6; perhaps TRBD1 as D (6 bases). This CDR3 has 15 residues. Trimming removed 1 base from V and 13 bases from J, with 17 bases in between. Germline V lookup: CDR1 SGHTA, CDR2 FQGNSA. CDR3 sequence (DNA): TGTGCCAGCAGCTTAGAAGGGACACTCGGCGGTCCCCTCCACTTT. Encoded protein: CASSLEGTLGGPLHF.

The CDR3 region has the DNA TGTGCCAGCAGCTTTGGGGGGGGTGGTACGCAGTATTTT. This translates into CASSFGGGGTQYF. The J gene is TRBJ2-3, the V gene TRBV11-1; TRBD2 agrees at 7 bases. With V trimmed by 3 bases and J by 8 bases, 5 bases remained unmatched. The CDR3 sequence is 13 residues long. Germline V gene data show CDR1 as SGHAT and CDR2 as FQDESV (reference sequence).

This chain joins TRBV12-5 and TRBJ1-1; D might be TRBD1 (6 bases). Germline V CDR1 and CDR2: LGHNT, FRNRAP. V lost 0 bases and J 4 bases, leaving 15 bases between the germline ends. There are 16 residues in the CDR3. The CDR3 spells CASGLVQQGVITEAFF. The CDR3 coding sequence is TGTGCTAGTGGTTTGGTACAACAGGGCGTGATCACTGAAGCTTTCTTT.

V usage is TRBV11-3 and J usage is TRBJ2-7, with 8 bases aligning to TRBD1. The CDR3 sequence is 13 residues long. The V gene end was trimmed by 5 bases and the J gene end by 5 bases; junction bases not matched to a gene: 5. CDR1 is SGHNT and CDR2 is YENEEA in the germline V gene. The CDR3 nucleotides are TGTGCCAGCAGCCTCAGGGGGCCCCACGAGCAGTACTTC. Translating gives CASSLRGPHEQYF.

The CDR3 reads CASRNLGQKETQYF. Here the CDR3 DNA reads TGTGCCAGCAGGAACCTCGGACAGAAAGAGACCCAGTACTTC. The chain carries TRBV27 and TRBJ2-5, with a tentative D call TRBD1 (6 bases). Germline CDR1 is MNHEY and CDR2 is SMNVEV (reference sequence). Trimming pared 6 bases from V and 3 bases from J, leaving 14 bases between. CDR3 length: 14 residues.

The chain carries TRBV6-1 and TRBJ2-5; D is perhaps TRBD1 (6 bases). Looked up from germline, CDR1 is MNHNS and CDR2 is SASEGT. Trimming removed 5 bases at V and 1 base at J, with 14 bases between. This CDR3 has 15 residues. CDR3 residues: CASSRGSKTQETQYF. The CDR3, as DNA: TGTGCCAGCAGTAGGGGGTCGAAGACCCAAGAGACCCAGTACTTC.

The rearrangement uses TRBV11-2 and TRBJ1-3; perhaps TRBD1 as D (5 bases). CDR1 is SGHAT and CDR2 is FQNNGV in the germline V gene. The CDR3 has 17 residues. V lost 5 bases and J 6 bases, leaving 23 bases between the germline ends. The CDR3 sequence: CASSTGRGAAGPNTIYF. The CDR3 nucleotides read TGTGCCAGCAGCACCGGACGAGGAGCGGCGGGACCAAACACCATATATTTT. The full variable domain, rest sourced from reference TRBV11-2 and TRBJ1-3, is EAGVAQSPRYKIIEKRQSVAFWCNPISGHATLYWYQQILGQGPKLLIQFQNNGVVDDSQLPKDRFSAERLKGVDSTLKIQPAKLEDSAVYLCASSTGRGAAGPNTIYFGEGSWLTVV.

V is TRBV14 and J is TRBJ2-3; tentative D call: TRBD2 (6 bases). CDR1 SGHDN and CDR2 FVKESK come from the germline V gene. The V end was cut by 3 bases, the J end by 2 bases, with 12 bases between. The CDR3 contains 15 residues. This CDR3 is CASSHRRGPTDTQYF. The CDR3 coding sequence is TGTGCCAGCAGCCATAGGAGGGGCCCCACAGATACGCAGTATTTT.

The chain is built from TRBV5-1 and TRBJ2-3; 12 nucleotides align to TRBD2. Germline loops: CDR1 SGHRS, CDR2 YFSETQ. The V and J ends lost 5 bases and 0 bases, in that order; junction bases with no gene match: 4. The CDR3 is 16 amino acids. CDR3 nucleotide sequence: TGCGCCAGCAGAATAGGGACTAGCGGGAGCACAGATACGCAGTATTTT. Its protein is CASRIGTSGSTDTQYF.

The chain joins TRBV5-4 to TRBJ2-5; D may be TRBD2 (6 bases). Trimming pared 4 bases from V and 2 bases from J, leaving 12 bases between. The CDR3 is made up of 14 amino acids. Germline V gives CDR1 SGHNT, CDR2 YYREEE (reference sequence). CDR3 in amino acids: CASSPLGGQETQYF. In DNA form, the CDR3 reads TGTGCCAGCAGCCCTCTGGGGGGACAAGAGACCCAGTACTTC.

The gene calls are TRBV5-1 and TRBJ2-5, with 11 bases fitting TRBD2. Trimming removed 0 bases from V and 5 bases from J; junction bases left unmatched: 6. This CDR3 contains 16 residues. CDR1 and CDR2 from the germline V gene are SGHRS and YFSETQ. In DNA form, the CDR3 reads TGCGCCAGCAGCTTGGAGGCTAGCGGGAGGTCGGAGACCCAGTACTTC. It is translated as CASSLEASGRSETQYF. Filled out from reference TRBV5-1 and TRBJ2-5, the complete variable domain reads KAGVTQTPRYLIKTRGQQVTLSCSPISGHRSVSWYQQTPGQGLQFLFEYFSETQRNKGNFPGRFSGRQFSNSRSEMNVSTLELGDSALYLCASSLEASGRSETQYFGPGTRLLVL.

The J gene is TRBJ2-5, the V gene TRBV7-8; D gene ambiguous. Between the trimmed V and J ends, which lost 4 bases and 7 bases, there was a span of 7 bases. Germline CDR1 is SGHVS and CDR2 is FQNEAQ. This CDR3 comprises 11 residues. In nucleotides, the CDR3 is TGTGCCAGCAGCTCACCTAGGACCCAGTACTTC. Translation gives CASSSPRTQYF.

The chain joins TRBV7-2 to TRBJ1-2; TRBD1 aligns across 7 bases. The CDR3 length is 13 residues. CDR1 is SGHTA and CDR2 is FQGNSA in the germline V gene. With V trimmed by 5 bases and J by 2 bases, 2 bases remained unmatched. CDR3 loop: CASSPDRNYGYTF. CDR3 bases: TGTGCCAGCAGCCCGGACAGGAACTATGGCTACACCTTC.

The V gene is TRBV27, the J gene TRBJ2-1; 9 nucleotides agree with TRBD2. Germline CDR1 and CDR2: MNHEY and SMNVEV (reference sequence). Trimming at V came to 2 bases and at J to 3 bases, leaving 2 bases not matched to a gene. CDR3 length: 15 amino acids. The CDR3 DNA follows: TGTGCCAGCAGTTTAGTAGCGGGGGACTACAATGAGCAGTTCTTC. This encodes CASSLVAGDYNEQFF.